Listed here is a single T cell receptor beta chain. CDR1 LNHDA and CDR2 SQIVND come from the germline V gene (reference sequence). J gave up 4 bases and V 7 bases, and 4 bases lay outside the gene matches. This CDR3 is built from 13 residues. TCRdb keeps only in-frame clones here, not all; method: immunoSEQ multiplex PCR. The repertoire consists of 110,000 or so clones, with roughly 80% occurring once and the leading ten covering roughly 1.5%. This sample stems from a study of blood T cell repertoires in COVID-19. The sequenced material came from peripheral blood. The chain recombines TRBV19 with TRBJ1-5, with 7 bases aligning to TRBD1. The TCR originated in a man aged 50-59 years with acute or convalescent COVID-19. The CDR3 DNA reads as TGTGCCAGTACCAAGGGACAGAATCAGCCCCAGCATTTT. Translation: CASTKGQNQPQHF.